In this sample, the clone carrying this T cell receptor (beta chain) turned up many times. Its target is unknown. This specimen comes from a study of CD8 T cells in ankylosing spondylitis. TCR beta libraries were made by quantitative 5'-RACE with molecular barcodes. MiXCR, applied by TCRdb to the 5' RACE reads, yields one record per CDR3 protein. The data contain almost 45,000 distinct CDR3 sequences, about 11% of them singletons. Study-wide points: The disease-linked clones had a CD8+ phenotype and low blood frequencies. Both synovial fluid and blood in reactive arthritis had previously been reported to carry some motif variants.

The CDR3 extends over 12 amino acids. V shed 6 bases and J shed 1 base, with 7 bases lying between them. Germline-derived CDR1 and CDR2 are SGHRS and YFSETQ. Sequencing input: blood, either unsorted or a sorted T cell fraction (not recorded which). V usage is TRBV5-1 and J usage is TRBJ1-1; D may be TRBD1 (6 bases). The receptor was isolated from a male donor with ankylosing spondylitis or in good health (not recorded which). The CDR3 DNA sequence: TGCGCCAGCACGACAGGGAACACTGAAGCTTTCTTT. Translated, it gives CASTTGNTEAFF.